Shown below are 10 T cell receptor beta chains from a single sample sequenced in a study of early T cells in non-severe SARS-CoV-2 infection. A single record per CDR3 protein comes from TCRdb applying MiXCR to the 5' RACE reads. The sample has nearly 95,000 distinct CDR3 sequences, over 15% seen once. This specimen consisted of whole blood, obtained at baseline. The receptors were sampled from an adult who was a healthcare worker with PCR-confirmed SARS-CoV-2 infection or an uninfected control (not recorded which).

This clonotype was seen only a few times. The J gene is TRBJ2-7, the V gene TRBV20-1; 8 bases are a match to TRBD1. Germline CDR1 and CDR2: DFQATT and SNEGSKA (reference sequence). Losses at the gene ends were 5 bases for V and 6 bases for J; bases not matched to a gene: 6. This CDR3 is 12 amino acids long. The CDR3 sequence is CSAFLTGVEQYF. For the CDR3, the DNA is TGCAGTGCTTTCTTGACAGGGGTCGAGCAGTACTTC.

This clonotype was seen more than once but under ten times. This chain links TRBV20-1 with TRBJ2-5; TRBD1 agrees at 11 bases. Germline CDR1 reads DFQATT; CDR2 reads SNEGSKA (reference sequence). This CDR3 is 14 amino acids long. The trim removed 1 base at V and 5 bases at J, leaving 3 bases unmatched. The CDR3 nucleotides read TGCAGTGCTAGAGGGACAGGGGGCATTGAGACCCAGTACTTC. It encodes CSARGTGGIETQYF.

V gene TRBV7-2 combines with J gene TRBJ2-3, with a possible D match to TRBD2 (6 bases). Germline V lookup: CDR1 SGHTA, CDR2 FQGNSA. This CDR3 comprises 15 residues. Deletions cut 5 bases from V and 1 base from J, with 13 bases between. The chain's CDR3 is CASSGEGGGTDTQYF. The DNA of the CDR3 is TGTGCCAGCAGCGGAGAGGGCGGGGGCACAGATACGCAGTATTTT. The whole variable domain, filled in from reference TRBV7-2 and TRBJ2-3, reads GAGVSQSPSNKVTEKGKDVELRCDPISGHTALYWYRQSLGQGLEFLIYFQGNSAPDKSGLPSDRFSAERTGGSVSTLTIQRTQQEDSAVYLCASSGEGGGTDTQYFGPGTRLTVL.

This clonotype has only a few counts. The CDR3 protein is CASSYRSTEAFF. CDR3 in DNA: TGCGCCAGCAGTTATAGGAGCACTGAAGCTTTCTTT. This chain links TRBV10-1 with TRBJ1-1, with D unclear. This CDR3 spans 12 amino acids. Germline V gene sequence: CDR1 WNHNN, CDR2 SYGVQD (reference sequence). V was shortened by 5 bases and J by 4 bases, with 8 bases between the two germline ends.

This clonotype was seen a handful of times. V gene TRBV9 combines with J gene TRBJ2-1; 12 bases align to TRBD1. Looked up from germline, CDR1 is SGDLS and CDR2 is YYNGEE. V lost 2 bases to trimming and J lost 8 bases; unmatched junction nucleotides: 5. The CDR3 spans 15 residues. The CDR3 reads CASSVHGTGGDEQFF. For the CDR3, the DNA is TGTGCCAGCAGCGTTCACGGGACAGGGGGCGATGAGCAGTTCTTC.

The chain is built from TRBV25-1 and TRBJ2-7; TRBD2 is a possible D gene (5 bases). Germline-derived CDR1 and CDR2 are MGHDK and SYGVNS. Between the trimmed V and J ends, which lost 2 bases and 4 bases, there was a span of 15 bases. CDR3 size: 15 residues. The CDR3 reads CASSEGMEAAYEQYF. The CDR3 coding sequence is TGTGCCAGCAGTGAAGGGATGGAGGCCGCGTACGAGCAGTACTTC.

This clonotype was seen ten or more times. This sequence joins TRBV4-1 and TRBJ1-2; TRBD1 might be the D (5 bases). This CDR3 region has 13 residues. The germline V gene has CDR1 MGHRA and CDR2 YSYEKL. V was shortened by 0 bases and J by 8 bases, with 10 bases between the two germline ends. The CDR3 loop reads CASSQDRVGGYTF. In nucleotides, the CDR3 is TGCGCCAGCAGCCAAGACAGGGTAGGGGGCTACACCTTC.

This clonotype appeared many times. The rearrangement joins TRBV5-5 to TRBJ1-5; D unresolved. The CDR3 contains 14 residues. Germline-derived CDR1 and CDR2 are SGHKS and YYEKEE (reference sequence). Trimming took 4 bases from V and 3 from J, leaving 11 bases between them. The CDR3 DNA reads TGTGCCAGCAGCCAGACGGGGATCAATCAGCCCCAGCATTTT. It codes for CASSQTGINQPQHF.

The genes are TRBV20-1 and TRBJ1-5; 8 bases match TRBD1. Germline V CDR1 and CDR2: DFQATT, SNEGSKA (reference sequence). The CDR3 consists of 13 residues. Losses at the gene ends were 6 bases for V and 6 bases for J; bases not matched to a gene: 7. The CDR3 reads CSAADRESQPQHF. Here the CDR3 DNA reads TGCAGTGCCGCGGACAGGGAGAGTCAGCCCCAGCATTTT.

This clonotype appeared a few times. The CDR3 reads CSASLIQGSGELFF. The DNA of the CDR3 is TGCAGTGCTAGCCTTATACAGGGGTCCGGGGAGCTGTTTTTT. The chain employs TRBV20-1 and TRBJ2-2; 7 bases line up with TRBD1. The CDR3 is 14 residues long. With 3 bases clipped from V and 6 bases from J, the junction kept 7 bases outside the gene matches. The germline CDR1 and CDR2 sequences are DFQATT and SNEGSKA (reference sequence).